This TCR beta chain derives from a study of T-cell memory formation after mild COVID-19. Notes on the study in general: Second-wave clones peaking on day 37 lacked confirmed SARS-CoV-2 specificity.

This clonotype showed up just a few times. Its antigen is unknown. The 5'RACE method, run with constant-segment primers, produced TCR alpha and TCR beta cDNA libraries (carrying sample barcodes and UMIs). TCRdb reprocessed the 5' RACE reads with MiXCR, giving one entry per CDR3 protein. The table shows 350,000 or so distinct CDR3 sequences, with roughly 13% occurring only once. The origin of this receptor is a man aged 18-30 years who had mild COVID-19 (a few samples of this study predate the infection). Cell type and time point are not known. Material for sequencing was PBMCs or a T cell subset sorted from them (not recorded which).

DNA of the CDR3: TGTGCCAGCAGCGCATCAGCGGGGGGGCTAACCGGGGAGCTGTTTTTT. Translated, it gives CASSASAGGLTGELFF. The J gene is TRBJ2-2, the V gene TRBV9; 10 nucleotides agree with TRBD2. Unmatched junction bases numbered 7, after V lost 3 bases and J lost 5 bases. CDR1 is SGDLS and CDR2 is YYNGEE in the germline V gene. This CDR3 is built from 16 residues.